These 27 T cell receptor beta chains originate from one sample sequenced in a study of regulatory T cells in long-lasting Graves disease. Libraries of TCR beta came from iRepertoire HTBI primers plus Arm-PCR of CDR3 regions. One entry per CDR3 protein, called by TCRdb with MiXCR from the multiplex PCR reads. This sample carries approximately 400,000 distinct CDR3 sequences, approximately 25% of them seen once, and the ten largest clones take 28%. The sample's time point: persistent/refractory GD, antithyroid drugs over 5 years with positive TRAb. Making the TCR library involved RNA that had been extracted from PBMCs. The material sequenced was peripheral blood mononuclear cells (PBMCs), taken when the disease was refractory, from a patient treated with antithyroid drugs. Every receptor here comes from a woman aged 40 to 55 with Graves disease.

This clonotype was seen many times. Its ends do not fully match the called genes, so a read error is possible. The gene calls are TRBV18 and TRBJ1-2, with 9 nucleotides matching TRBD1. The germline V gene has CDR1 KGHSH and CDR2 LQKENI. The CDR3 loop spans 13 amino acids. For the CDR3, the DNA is TGTGCCAGCTCACCGGGGACAGGGATTGTGAGAGGCTTC. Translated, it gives CASSPGTGIVRGF.

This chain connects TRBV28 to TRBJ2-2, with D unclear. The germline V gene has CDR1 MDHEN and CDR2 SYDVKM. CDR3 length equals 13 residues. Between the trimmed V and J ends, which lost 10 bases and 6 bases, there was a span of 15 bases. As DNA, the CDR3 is TGTGCCACCAGAATAGCCCCTTCCGGGGAGCTGTTTTTT. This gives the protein CATRIAPSGELFF.

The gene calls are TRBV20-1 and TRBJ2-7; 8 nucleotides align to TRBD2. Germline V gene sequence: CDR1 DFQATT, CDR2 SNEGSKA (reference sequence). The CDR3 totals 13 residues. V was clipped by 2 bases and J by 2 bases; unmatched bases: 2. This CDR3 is CSARPGLAYEQYF. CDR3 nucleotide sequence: TGCAGTGCTAGACCGGGACTAGCCTACGAGCAGTACTTC.

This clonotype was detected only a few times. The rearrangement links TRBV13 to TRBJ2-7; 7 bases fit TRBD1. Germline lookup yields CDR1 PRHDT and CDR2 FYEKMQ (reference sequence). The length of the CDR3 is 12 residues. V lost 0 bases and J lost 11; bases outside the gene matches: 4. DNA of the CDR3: TGTGCCAGCAGCTTAGGGACAGGGACCAAGTACTTC. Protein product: CASSLGTGTKYF.

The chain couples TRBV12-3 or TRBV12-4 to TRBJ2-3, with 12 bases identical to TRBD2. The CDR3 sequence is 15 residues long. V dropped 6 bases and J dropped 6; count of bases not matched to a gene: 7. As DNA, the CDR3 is TGTGCCAGCAGGGGACTAGCGGGTCTGCGGGATACGCAGTATTTT. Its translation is CASRGLAGLRDTQYF.

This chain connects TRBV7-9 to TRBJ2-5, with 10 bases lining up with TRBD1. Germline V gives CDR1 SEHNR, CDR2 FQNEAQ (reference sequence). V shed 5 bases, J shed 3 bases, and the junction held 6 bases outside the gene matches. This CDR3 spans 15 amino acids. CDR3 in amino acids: CASSGSGTGEETQYF. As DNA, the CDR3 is TGTGCCAGCAGCGGATCCGGGACAGGGGAAGAGACCCAGTACTTC.

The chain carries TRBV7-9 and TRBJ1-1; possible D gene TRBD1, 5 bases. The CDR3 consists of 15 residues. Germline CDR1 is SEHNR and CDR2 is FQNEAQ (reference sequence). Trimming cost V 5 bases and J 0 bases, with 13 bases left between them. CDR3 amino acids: CASSLRDGLNTEAFF. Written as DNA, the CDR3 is TGTGCCAGCAGCCTCCGGGACGGCCTGAACACTGAAGCTTTCTTT.

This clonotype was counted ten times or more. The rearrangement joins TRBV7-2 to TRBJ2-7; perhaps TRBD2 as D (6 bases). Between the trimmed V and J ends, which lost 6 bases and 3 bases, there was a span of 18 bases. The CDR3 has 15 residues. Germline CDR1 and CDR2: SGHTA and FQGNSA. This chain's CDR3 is CASSHRAGLNYEQYF. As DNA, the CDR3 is TGTGCCAGCAGTCACAGAGCGGGCCTCAACTACGAGCAGTACTTC.

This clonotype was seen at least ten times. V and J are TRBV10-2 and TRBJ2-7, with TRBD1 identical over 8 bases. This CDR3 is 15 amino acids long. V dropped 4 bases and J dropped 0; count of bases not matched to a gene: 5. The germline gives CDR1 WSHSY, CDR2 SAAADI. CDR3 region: CASSVDRGSSYEQYF. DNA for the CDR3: TGCGCCAGCAGTGTAGACAGGGGAAGCTCCTACGAGCAGTACTTC.

As DNA, the CDR3 is TGTGCCTGGAGTGTTTGGCAGGGGTTTGAAAAACTGTTTTTT. Protein sequence: CAWSVWQGFEKLFF. The chain has TRBV30 and TRBJ1-4; D may be TRBD1 (6 bases). Trimming removed 0 bases at V and 7 bases at J, with 12 bases between. Germline CDR1 GTSNPN, CDR2 SVGIG (reference sequence). The CDR3 totals 14 residues.

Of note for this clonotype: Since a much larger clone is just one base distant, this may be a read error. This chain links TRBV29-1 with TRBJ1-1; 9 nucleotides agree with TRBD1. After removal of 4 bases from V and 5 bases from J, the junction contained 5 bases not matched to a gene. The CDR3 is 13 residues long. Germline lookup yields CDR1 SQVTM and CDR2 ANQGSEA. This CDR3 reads CSVVGQGKTEAFF. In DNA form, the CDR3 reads TGCAGCGTTGTCGGACAGGGGAAGACTGAAGCTTTCTTT.

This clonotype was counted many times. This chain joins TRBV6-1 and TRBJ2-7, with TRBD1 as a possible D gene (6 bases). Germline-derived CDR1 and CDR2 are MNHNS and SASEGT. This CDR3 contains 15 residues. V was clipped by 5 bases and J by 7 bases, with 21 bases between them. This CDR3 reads CASSRPIDRLGEQYF. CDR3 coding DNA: TGTGCCAGCAGTCGACCGATAGACAGGCTCGGAGAGCAGTACTTC.

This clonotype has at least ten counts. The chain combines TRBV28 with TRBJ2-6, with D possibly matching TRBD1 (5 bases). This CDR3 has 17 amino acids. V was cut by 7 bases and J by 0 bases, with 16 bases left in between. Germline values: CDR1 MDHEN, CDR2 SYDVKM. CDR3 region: CASNRRQTFSGANVLTF. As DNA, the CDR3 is TGTGCCAGCAATCGGCGACAGACTTTCTCTGGGGCCAACGTCCTGACTTTC.

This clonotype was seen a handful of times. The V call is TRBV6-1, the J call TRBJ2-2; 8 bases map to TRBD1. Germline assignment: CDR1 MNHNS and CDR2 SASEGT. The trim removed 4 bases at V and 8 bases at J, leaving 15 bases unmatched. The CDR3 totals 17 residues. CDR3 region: CASSGRFTGGRRGELFF. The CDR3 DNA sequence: TGTGCCAGCAGTGGGCGTTTCACAGGGGGAAGGAGGGGGGAGCTGTTTTTT.

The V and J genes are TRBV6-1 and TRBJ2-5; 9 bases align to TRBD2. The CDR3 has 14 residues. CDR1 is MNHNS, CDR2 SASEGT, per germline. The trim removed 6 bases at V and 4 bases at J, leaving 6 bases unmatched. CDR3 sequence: CASRRTSVRETQYF. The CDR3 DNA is TGTGCCAGCAGGCGGACTAGCGTTCGAGAGACCCAGTACTTC.

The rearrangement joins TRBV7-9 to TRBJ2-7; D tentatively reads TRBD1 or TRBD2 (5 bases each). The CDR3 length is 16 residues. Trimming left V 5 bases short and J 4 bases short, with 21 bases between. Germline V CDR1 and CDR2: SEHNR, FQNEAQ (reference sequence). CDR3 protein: CASSTDRDLLGYEQYF. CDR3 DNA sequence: TGTGCCAGCAGCACCGACCGGGACCTCTTGGGTTACGAGCAGTACTTC.

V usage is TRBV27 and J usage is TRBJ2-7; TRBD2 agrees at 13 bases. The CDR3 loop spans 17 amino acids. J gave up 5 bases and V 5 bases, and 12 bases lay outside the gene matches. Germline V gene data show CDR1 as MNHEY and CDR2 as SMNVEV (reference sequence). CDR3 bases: TGTGCCAGCAGTCCCGAACTGACTAGCGGGAGGCCCAACGAGCAGTACTTC. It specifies CASSPELTSGRPNEQYF.

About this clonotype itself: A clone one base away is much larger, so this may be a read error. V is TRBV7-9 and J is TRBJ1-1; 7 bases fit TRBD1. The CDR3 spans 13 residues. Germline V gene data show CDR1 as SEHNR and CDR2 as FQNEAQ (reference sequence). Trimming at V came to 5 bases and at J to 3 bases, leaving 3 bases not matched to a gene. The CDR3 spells CASSDTGDTEAFF. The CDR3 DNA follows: TGTGCCAGCAGCGATACAGGGGACACTGAAGCTTTCTTT.

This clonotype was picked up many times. The CDR3 DNA sequence: TGTGCCAGCAGTCCCGGGAGCGGGACGGGCGAGCAGTACTTC. It translates to CASSPGSGTGEQYF. V and J are TRBV28 and TRBJ2-7; 7 positions agree with TRBD2. This CDR3 is built from 14 residues. Losses at the gene ends were 5 bases for V and 6 bases for J; bases not matched to a gene: 10. Germline V gene sequence: CDR1 MDHEN, CDR2 SYDVKM.

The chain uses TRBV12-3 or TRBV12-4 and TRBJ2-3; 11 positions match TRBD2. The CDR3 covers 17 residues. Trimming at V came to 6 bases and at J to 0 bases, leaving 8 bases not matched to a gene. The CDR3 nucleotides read TGTGCCAGCAGGCCGACTAGCGGGATTTCTAGCACAGATACGCAGTATTTT. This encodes CASRPTSGISSTDTQYF.

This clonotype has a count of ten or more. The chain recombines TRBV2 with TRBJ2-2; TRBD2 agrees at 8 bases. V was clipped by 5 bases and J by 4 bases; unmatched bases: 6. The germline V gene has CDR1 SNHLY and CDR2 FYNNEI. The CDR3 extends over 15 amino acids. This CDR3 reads CASSKLAVSTGELFF. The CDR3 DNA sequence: TGTGCCAGCAGTAAACTAGCGGTATCCACCGGGGAGCTGTTTTTT.

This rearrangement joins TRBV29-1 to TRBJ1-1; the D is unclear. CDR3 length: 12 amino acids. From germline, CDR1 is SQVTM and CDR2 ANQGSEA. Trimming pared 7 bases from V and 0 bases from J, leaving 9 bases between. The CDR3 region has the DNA TGCAGCGCCGTTCGGTTGAACACTGAAGCTTTCTTT. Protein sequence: CSAVRLNTEAFF.

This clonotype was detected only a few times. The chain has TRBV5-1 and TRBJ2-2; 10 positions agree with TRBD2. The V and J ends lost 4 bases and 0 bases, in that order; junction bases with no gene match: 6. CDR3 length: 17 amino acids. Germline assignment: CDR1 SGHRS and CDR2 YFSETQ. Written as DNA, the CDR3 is TGCGCCAGCAGCGGGACTAGCGCTCTAGCGAACACCGGGGAGCTGTTTTTT. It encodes CASSGTSALANTGELFF.

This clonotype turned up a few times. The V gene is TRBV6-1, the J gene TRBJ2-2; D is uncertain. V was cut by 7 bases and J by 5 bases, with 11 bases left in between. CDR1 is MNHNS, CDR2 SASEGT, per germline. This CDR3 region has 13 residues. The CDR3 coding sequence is TGTGCCAGCAATAGACGGGCTACCGGGGAGCTGTTTTTT. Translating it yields CASNRRATGELFF.

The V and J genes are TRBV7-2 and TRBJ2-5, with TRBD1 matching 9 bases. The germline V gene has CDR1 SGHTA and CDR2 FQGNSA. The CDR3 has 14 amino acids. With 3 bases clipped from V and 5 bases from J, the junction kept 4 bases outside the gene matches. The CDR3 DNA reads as TGTGCCAGCAGCTTGGACAGGGGCGCTGAGACCCAGTACTTC. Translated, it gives CASSLDRGAETQYF.

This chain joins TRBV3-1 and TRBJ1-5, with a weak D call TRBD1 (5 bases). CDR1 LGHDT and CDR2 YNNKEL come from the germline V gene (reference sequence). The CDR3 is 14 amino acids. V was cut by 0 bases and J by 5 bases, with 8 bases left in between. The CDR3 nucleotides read TGTGCCAGCAGCCAAGATTGGGGGGATCAGCCCCAGCATTTT. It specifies CASSQDWGDQPQHF.

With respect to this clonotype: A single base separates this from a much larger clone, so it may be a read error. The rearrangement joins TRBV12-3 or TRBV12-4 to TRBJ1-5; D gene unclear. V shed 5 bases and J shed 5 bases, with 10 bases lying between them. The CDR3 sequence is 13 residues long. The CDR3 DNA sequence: TGTGCCAGCAGTAAACAGAGGCATCAGCCCCAGCATTTT. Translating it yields CASSKQRHQPQHF.